This T cell receptor beta chain came from a study of blood T cell repertoires in COVID-19. The protocol was immunoSEQ multiplex PCR, while the TCRdb copy is restricted to in-frame clones and leaves out a portion. The sample yields approximately 75,000 clones, roughly 70% seen once. The CDR3 is 12 amino acids. V lost 4 bases to trimming and J lost 17 bases, with 15 bases between them. This receptor was taken from a human donor with acute or convalescent COVID-19. The donor label of this sample is uncertain. The V gene is TRBV12-3 or TRBV12-4, the J gene TRBJ1-6, with D perhaps TRBD1 (5 bases). The sample was peripheral blood. CDR3 amino acids: CASSSPGLPFHF. The DNA of the CDR3 is TGTGCCAGCAGTTCACCGGGACTGCCGTTCCACTTT.